These T cell receptor beta chains were read from a single sample in a study of blood T cell repertoires in COVID-19. Only in-frame clones appear in the TCRdb table, and some are missing; sequencing was by immunoSEQ multiplex PCR. The sample shows approximately 50,000 clones, more than 75% of them seen only once. The sample consisted of peripheral blood. Source of these receptors: a human donor in a cohort sampled during active COVID-19. Each CDR3 is given with its conserved first and last residue. A D gene is named only where the DNA matches it firmly. Only some rows state a clone size, as once, few, many or a class for expanded clones.

. | TRBJ2-5 | . | TRBV6-5 | CASSSPHAESQETQYF | TGTGCCAGCAGTTCCCCCCACGCGGAAAGTCAAGAGACCCAGTACTTC
. | TRBJ1-4 | . | TRBV6-1 | CASSEFVEKLFF | TGTGCCAGCAGTGAATTCGTTGAAAAACTGTTTTTT
. | TRBJ1-1 | . | TRBV7-9 | CASSLGDTRNTEAFF | TGTGCCAGCAGCTTAGGGGACACAAGGAACACTGAAGCTTTCTTT
. | TRBJ1-1 | . | TRBV12-3/TRBV12-4 | CASSLSTDTEAFF | TGTGCCAGCAGTTTATCGACAGACACTGAAGCTTTCTTT
. | TRBJ2-7 | TRBD2 | TRBV28 | CASSSRRGSGGAYEQYF | TGTGCCAGCAGTTCACGTCGAGGTAGCGGGGGAGCCTACGAGCAGTACTTC
. | TRBJ2-1 | . | TRBV27 | CASSFSSEHNEQFF | TGTGCCAGCAGTTTTTCTAGTGAACACAATGAGCAGTTCTTC
few | TRBJ1-3 | TRBD1 | TRBV6-5 | CASRPDRVDTIYF | TGTGCCAGCAGGCCAGACAGGGTAGACACCATATATTTT
. | TRBJ2-5 | . | TRBV19 | CATGDTLKETQYF | TGTGCCACCGGGGACACACTTAAAGAGACCCAGTACTTC
. | TRBJ2-7 | . | TRBV5-1 | CASSLGGTPSYEQYF | TGCGCCAGCAGCTTGGGTGGGACTCCAAGCTACGAGCAGTACTTC
. | TRBJ2-5 | . | TRBV7-9 | CASSLGDTYQETQYF | TGTGCCAGCAGCTTAGGGGACACGTACCAAGAGACCCAGTACTTC
. | TRBJ1-1 | . | TRBV11-2 | CASSFLNTEAFF | TGTGCCAGCAGCTTCTTGAACACTGAAGCTTTCTTT
. | TRBJ2-7 | TRBD2 | TRBV11-2 | CASSLGTSGRSYEQYF | TGTGCCAGCAGCTTAGGAACTAGCGGGAGGTCCTACGAGCAGTACTTC
. | TRBJ1-5 | . | TRBV6-1 | CASSEVITANQPQHF | TGTGCCAGCAGTGAAGTTATAACAGCAAATCAGCCCCAGCATTTT
once | TRBJ2-7 | TRBD2 | TRBV7-9 | CASSLGLAGRAGEQYF | TGTGCCAGCAGCTTAGGCCTAGCGGGACGGGCTGGGGAGCAGTACTTC
. | TRBJ2-7 | . | TRBV10-3 | CAISEEVPSYEQYF | TGTGCCATCAGTGAGGAGGTCCCAAGCTACGAGCAGTACTTC
. | TRBJ1-5 | . | TRBV4-2 | CASSQETGSNQPQHF | TGTGCCAGCAGCCAAGAAACAGGGTCTAATCAGCCCCAGCATTTT
. | TRBJ2-2 | TRBD2 | TRBV2 | CASRVGGNTGKLFF | TGTGCCAGCAGGGTGGGAGGGAACACCGGGAAGCTGTTTTTT
. | TRBJ1-5 | . | TRBV29-1 | CSVRPAGYNQPQHF | TGCAGCGTTAGGCCAGCGGGTTACAATCAGCCCCAGCATTTT
. | TRBJ2-1 | . | TRBV10-3 | CAISESRSEQFF | TGTGCCATCAGTGAGTCGAGGAGTGAGCAGTTCTTC
. | TRBJ2-2 | TRBD1 | TRBV29-1 | CSGGQGRTGELFF | TGCAGCGGGGGACAGGGGAGGACCGGGGAGCTGTTTTTT
. | TRBJ2-2 | . | TRBV4-2 | CASSQDQNTGELFF | TGTGCCAGCAGCCAAGATCAAAACACCGGGGAGCTGTTTTTT
. | TRBJ2-7 | . | TRBV7-9 | CASSGVGYEQYF | TGTGCCAGCAGCGGAGTCGGCTACGAGCAGTACTTC
. | TRBJ1-2 | . | TRBV29-1 | CSVDRLTVYGYTF | TGCAGCGTTGATAGGCTGACAGTCTATGGCTACACCTTC
. | TRBJ2-1 | . | TRBV5-4 | CASRTAINEQFF | TGTGCCAGCAGGACAGCTATCAATGAGCAGTTCTTC
. | TRBJ1-3 | . | TRBV18 | CASSPPSDTIYF | TGTGCCAGCTCACCACCGTCGGACACCATATATTTT
. | TRBJ2-1 | TRBD1 | TRBV11-3 | CASSPRTGETSYNEQFF | TGTGCCAGCAGCCCCCGGACAGGGGAAACATCCTACAATGAGCAGTTCTTC
once | TRBJ2-5 | . | TRBV6-5 | CASRRRKETQYF | TGTGCCAGCAGGCGCAGGAAAGAGACCCAGTACTTC
. | TRBJ2-1 | . | TRBV2 | CASIQGSYNEQFF | TGTGCCAGCATTCAGGGTTCCTACAATGAGCAGTTCTTC
. | TRBJ2-7 | TRBD1 | TRBV4-1 | CASSQGQLAYEQYF | TGCGCCAGCAGCCAGGGACAGCTGGCATACGAGCAGTACTTC
. | TRBJ1-1 | TRBD1 | TRBV2 | CASGGQGNTEAFF | TGTGCCAGCGGGGGACAGGGTAACACTGAAGCTTTCTTT
few | TRBJ2-7 | . | TRBV6-6 | CASSYSDNSYEQYF | TGTGCCAGCAGTTACTCGGACAACTCCTACGAGCAGTACTTC
. | TRBJ1-1 | . | TRBV9 | CASSGRQGMNTEAFF | TGTGCCAGCAGCGGACGTCAGGGGATGAACACTGAAGCTTTCTTT
. | TRBJ1-4 | TRBD1 | TRBV11-3 | CASRGQGEGEKLFF | TGTGCCAGCAGAGGACAGGGGGAAGGTGAAAAACTGTTTTTT
. | TRBJ2-7 | TRBD1 | TRBV11-2 | CASSLRTGSSSEQYF | TGTGCCAGCAGCTTACGGACAGGGAGTTCCTCCGAGCAGTACTTC
. | TRBJ2-3 | TRBD1 | TRBV19 | CASRRTGVTDTQYF | TGTGCCAGTAGGAGGACAGGGGTCACAGATACGCAGTATTTT
. | TRBJ2-3 | . | TRBV2 | CASRENGGTDTQYF | TGTGCCAGCAGGGAAAACGGGGGCACAGATACGCAGTATTTT
. | TRBJ1-1 | . | TRBV28 | CASSFLGWPNTEAFF | TGTGCCAGCAGTTTTCTAGGATGGCCGAACACTGAAGCTTTCTTT
. | TRBJ1-4 | . | TRBV3-1/TRBV3-2 | CASSQGWGSLNEKLFF | TGTGCCAGCAGCCAAGGTTGGGGCAGCCTTAATGAAAAACTGTTTTTT
. | TRBJ1-3 | . | TRBV4-2 | CASSQDGREISGNTIYF | TGTGCCAGCAGCCAAGATGGAAGGGAGATCTCTGGAAACACCATATATTTT
. | TRBJ1-3 | . | TRBV7-8 | CASSPQTPTTGNTIYF | TGTGCCAGCAGCCCTCAAACGCCGACAACTGGAAACACCATATATTTT
. | TRBJ2-5 | TRBD2 | TRBV29-1 | CSVGKRTSGPAYQETQYF | TGCAGCGTTGGAAAGAGGACTAGCGGGCCGGCTTATCAAGAGACCCAGTACTTC
. | TRBJ1-6 | TRBD1 | TRBV3-1/TRBV3-2 | CASSQKEGARNSPLHF | TGTGCCAGCAGCCAAAAGGAGGGGGCGCGAAATTCACCCCTCCACTTT
. | TRBJ1-4 | . | TRBV6-5 | CASQTGPDRGEKLFF | TGTGCCAGCCAGACAGGCCCGGATCGAGGAGAAAAACTGTTTTTT
. | TRBJ2-1 | TRBD1 | TRBV19 | CASSIGGTGGGEQFF | TGTGCCAGTAGTATAGGTGGGACAGGGGGCGGTGAGCAGTTCTTC
. | TRBJ1-4 | . | TRBV11-2 | CASSPGTLNEKLFF | TGTGCCAGCAGTCCTGGGACATTAAATGAAAAACTGTTTTTT
. | TRBJ1-1 | . | TRBV20-1 | CSASTGTTEAFF | TGCAGTGCTAGTACAGGGACCACTGAAGCTTTCTTT
. | TRBJ1-1 | . | TRBV12-3/TRBV12-4 | CASGTGTQRAFF | TGTGCCAGCGGGACTGGTACCCAGCGGGCTTTCTTT
once | TRBJ2-3 | . | TRBV5-1 | CASRGSTSTDTQYF | TGCGCCAGCAGGGGCTCTACTAGCACAGATACGCAGTATTTT
once | TRBJ2-2 | TRBD2 | TRBV5-3 | CARSSPGLAKPGELFF | TGTGCCAGAAGTTCTCCGGGACTAGCAAAGCCCGGGGAGCTGTTTTTT
. | TRBJ1-2 | TRBD1 | TRBV18 | CASSPGTGDNYGYTF | TGTGCCAGCTCCCCTGGGACAGGGGACAACTATGGCTACACCTTC
. | TRBJ2-7 | TRBD1 | TRBV18 | CASSPRDRGLGYEQYF | TGTGCCAGCTCACCACGGGACAGGGGGCTTGGCTACGAGCAGTACTTC
. | TRBJ2-2 | . | TRBV6-5 | CASSLNTGELFF | TGTGCCAGCAGTCTTAACACCGGGGAGCTGTTTTTT
. | TRBJ2-1 | TRBD2 | TRBV3-1/TRBV3-2 | CASSQGWLAGGEQFF | TGTGCCAGCAGCCAAGGATGGCTAGCGGGAGGTGAGCAGTTCTTC
. | TRBJ1-1 | . | TRBV7-6 | CASSLGANTEAFF | TGTGCCAGCAGCTTAGGGGCGAACACTGAAGCTTTCTTT
. | TRBJ2-4 | TRBD1 | TRBV5-1 | CASSQDRGTNIQYF | TGCGCCAGCAGCCAGGACAGGGGTACGAACATTCAGTACTTC
. | TRBJ2-1 | TRBD1 | TRBV7-8 | CASSFRDRANEQFF | TGTGCCAGCAGCTTCCGGGACAGGGCGAATGAGCAGTTCTTC
. | TRBJ2-2 | . | TRBV5-4 | CASSLVKGGELFF | TGTGCCAGCAGCTTGGTTAAGGGGGGGGAGCTGTTTTTT
. | TRBJ1-5 | . | TRBV19 | CASMGVWRGPSGQPQHF | TGTGCCAGTATGGGGGTGTGGAGGGGCCCGTCGGGGCAGCCCCAGCATTTT